A selection of T cell receptor beta chains follows, all from one sample in a study of Graves' ophthalmopathy and Graves' hyperthyroidism. TCRdb analysed the multiplex PCR reads with MiXCR anew, one entry per CDR3 protein. The repertoire consists of around 590,000 distinct CDR3 sequences, with 35% to 40% occurring once and the leading ten covering over 3.5%. Sequencing used peripheral blood or thyroid tissue (not recorded which). The receptors here all came from an adult man with Graves' hyperthyroidism. The CDR3 runs from the conserved cysteine through the conserved F or W. D genes are given only for firm matches. Expanded clones are given a class, and other clones once, few, many or no size at all.

many,-,TRBV7-6,TRBJ2-7,CASGRTVYEQYF,TGTGCCAGCGGACGAACAGTTTACGAGCAGTACTTC
-,-,TRBV15,TRBJ1-2,CATSRGTNYGYTF,TGTGCCACCAGCAGGGGGACTAACTATGGCTACACCTTC
-,TRBD2,TRBV5-1,TRBJ2-7,CASGFGGSSEQYF,TGCGCCAGCGGCTTCGGCGGGAGTTCCGAGCAGTACTTC
-,-,TRBV12-3/TRBV12-4,TRBJ1-5,CASSYPGRGLIDQPQHF,TGTGCCAGCAGTTACCCGGGACGAGGGCTAATCGATCAGCCCCAGCATTTT
-,-,TRBV18,TRBJ1-5,CASSPGVDSNQPQHF,TGTGCCAGCTCACCAGGGGTGGATAGCAATCAGCCCCAGCATTTT
many,-,TRBV20-1,TRBJ1-1,CSARDGGREAFF,TGCAGTGCTAGAGATGGTGGGCGGGAAGCTTTCTTT
once,TRBD2,TRBV29-1,TRBJ2-5,CSVEDTSGSETQYF,TGCAGCGTTGAAGACACTAGCGGGAGTGAGACCCAGTACTTC
many,TRBD1,TRBV29-1,TRBJ1-2,CSGGTDYGYTF,TGCAGCGGGGGGACAGACTATGGCTACACCTTC
many,-,TRBV28,TRBJ1-5,CASSPPRARNQPQHF,TGTGCCAGCAGTCCCCCCAGGGCGCGCAATCAGCCCCAGCATTTT
many,TRBD1,TRBV5-6,TRBJ1-5,CASSFGTGGQPQHF,TGTGCCAGCAGCTTCGGGACAGGGGGCCAGCCCCAGCATTTT
few,TRBD1,TRBV6-6,TRBJ2-5,CASSYRVQGAGKTQYF,TGTGCCAGCAGTTATCGAGTACAGGGGGCTGGAAAGACCCAGTACTTC
few,-,TRBV6-6,TRBJ1-2,CASSEQETRYGYTF,TGTGCCAGCAGTGAACAGGAAACCCGCTATGGCTACACCTTC
-,-,TRBV2,TRBJ2-5,CASSSAGTKTQYF,TGTGCCAGCAGTTCGGCGGGGACGAAGACCCAGTACTTC
-,-,TRBV29-1,TRBJ1-2,CSVGQTLSFLGYTF,TGCAGCGTCGGACAGACACTTTCCTTTCTTGGCTACACCTTC
many,-,TRBV29-1,TRBJ2-5,CSVEDGGKETQYF,TGCAGCGTTGAAGACGGTGGGAAAGAGACCCAGTACTTC
-,TRBD1,TRBV9,TRBJ1-1,CASSAGQEGEAFF,TGTGCCAGCAGCGCGGGACAGGAAGGCGAGGCTTTCTTT
many,TRBD1,TRBV29-1,TRBJ1-1,CSVEGQGGTEAFF,TGCAGCGTTGAGGGACAGGGGGGCACTGAAGCTTTCTTT
many,TRBD2,TRBV11-2,TRBJ2-7,CASSQLGLAGTYEQYF,TGTGCCAGCAGCCAACTCGGACTAGCGGGGACATACGAGCAGTACTTC
-,TRBD1,TRBV29-1,TRBJ1-4,CSVVQGTEKLFF,TGCAGCGTTGTACAGGGGACTGAAAAACTGTTTTTT
-,TRBD2,TRBV7-8,TRBJ2-1,CASSLTWAGRAGNEQFF,TGTGCCAGCAGCCTCACCTGGGCCGGGAGGGCCGGCAATGAGCAGTTCTTC
few,-,TRBV20-1,TRBJ2-1,CSASPGLNEQFF,TGCAGTGCTAGTCCGGGACTGAACGAGCAGTTCTTC
-,TRBD2,TRBV15,TRBJ2-7,CATSRDSLARGFLTYEQYF,TGTGCCACCAGCAGAGATTCACTAGCGAGGGGCTTCCTTACCTACGAGCAGTACTTC
-,-,TRBV2,TRBJ1-1,CASSGGPKGAFF,TGTGCCAGCAGTGGCGGACCAAAAGGAGCTTTCTTT
many,-,TRBV2,TRBJ1-6,CASSAMAENSPLHF,TGTGCCAGCAGTGCAATGGCGGAGAATTCACCCCTCCACTTT
-,TRBD1,TRBV19,TRBJ1-5,CASSPRDSNNQPQHF,TGTGCCAGTAGTCCGAGGGACAGCAACAATCAGCCCCAGCATTTT
many,TRBD1,TRBV29-1,TRBJ1-3,CSVQDREGTGNTIYF,TGCAGCGTGCAGGACAGGGAGGGAACTGGAAACACCATATATTTT
many,-,TRBV19,TRBJ1-1,CASSRGTGRAEAFF,TGTGCCAGTAGTAGAGGTACGGGGCGGGCTGAAGCTTTCTTT
-,-,TRBV2,TRBJ1-3,CASSEGLGGTGNTIYF,TGTGCCAGCAGTGAAGGTCTCGGGGGTACTGGAAACACCATATATTTT
-,-,TRBV2,TRBJ1-1,CASWGSMNTEAFF,TGTGCCAGCTGGGGATCAATGAACACTGAAGCTTTCTTT
-,TRBD1,TRBV9,TRBJ2-2,CASGVGQGSAGELFF,TGTGCCAGCGGCGTAGGACAGGGATCGGCCGGGGAGCTGTTTTTT
-,-,TRBV10-3,TRBJ2-7,CAISSRADGEQYF,TGTGCCATCAGTTCCAGGGCTGACGGGGAGCAGTACTTC
-,TRBD1,TRBV2,TRBJ1-6,CASSAYTGGGSPLHF,TGTGCCAGCAGTGCATATACAGGGGGAGGTTCACCCCTCCACTTT
many,-,TRBV28,TRBJ1-1,CASSFDRYTEAFF,TGTGCCAGCAGTTTTGACCGCTACACTGAAGCTTTCTTT
-,-,TRBV7-2,TRBJ1-1,CASSLRSGEIENTEAFF,TGTGCCAGCAGCCTAAGATCAGGGGAAATAGAGAACACTGAAGCTTTCTTT
few,TRBD1,TRBV27,TRBJ1-2,CASSLRTGRYGYTF,TGTGCCAGCAGTCTCCGGACAGGCCGCTATGGCTACACCTTC
-,TRBD2,TRBV7-4,TRBJ2-1,CASSFEGPAGVQFF,TGTGCCAGCAGCTTTGAGGGACCGGCGGGGGTACAGTTCTTC
-,-,TRBV7-9,TRBJ1-1,CASSARPLENTEAFF,TGCGCCAGCAGCGCCAGACCTCTTGAGAACACTGAAGCTTTCTTT
few,-,TRBV5-4,TRBJ2-5,CASSQYKGNQETQYF,TGTGCCAGCAGCCAATACAAGGGAAACCAAGAGACCCAGTACTTC
-,-,TRBV24-1,TRBJ2-2,CATSDPTGNTGELFF,TGTGCCACCAGTGATCCGACAGGGAACACCGGGGAGCTGTTTTTT
many,-,TRBV2,TRBJ1-2,CASSEAWLSYGYTF,TGTGCCAGCAGTGAAGCGTGGTTGAGTTATGGCTACACCTTC
many,-,TRBV5-1,TRBJ1-1,CASSLERTNTEAFF,TGCGCCAGCAGCTTGGAACGGACAAACACTGAAGCTTTCTTT
-,TRBD1,TRBV10-3,TRBJ2-6,CASSTPGTGNSGANVLTF,TGTGCCAGCAGCACTCCCGGGACAGGGAACTCTGGGGCCAACGTCCTGACTTTC
many,-,TRBV9,TRBJ2-2,CASSPGPNANTGELFF,TGTGCCAGCAGCCCAGGACCTAACGCGAACACCGGGGAGCTGTTTTTT
-,-,TRBV4-1,TRBJ2-2,CASSQGGQSTGELFF,TGCGCCAGCAGCCAAGGGGGGCAGAGCACCGGGGAGCTGTTTTTT
many,TRBD1,TRBV27,TRBJ1-2,CASSTYRGGNYGYTF,TGTGCCAGCAGTACATACAGGGGTGGGAACTATGGCTACACCTTC
once,-,TRBV7-9,TRBJ2-7,CASSPRVGGDYEQYF,TGTGCCAGCAGCCCTCGCGTAGGGGGGGACTACGAGCAGTACTTC
-,TRBD2,TRBV7-6,TRBJ2-5,CASSLAASGREETQYF,TGTGCCAGCAGCTTAGCGGCGAGCGGGAGGGAAGAGACCCAGTACTTC
-,TRBD2,TRBV19,TRBJ2-7,CASGMGLAGNSYNEQYF,TGTGCCAGTGGAATGGGACTAGCGGGGAACTCCTACAATGAGCAGTACTTC
once,TRBD1,TRBV29-1,TRBJ1-1,CSVPGTGRTEAFF,TGCAGCGTTCCCGGGACAGGGCGCACTGAAGCTTTCTTT
few,-,TRBV7-9,TRBJ2-2,CASSLKKGSGELFF,TGTGCCAGCAGCTTAAAAAAGGGTTCCGGGGAGCTGTTTTTT